A selection of T cell receptor beta chains follows, all from one sample in a study of T cells after posttransplantation cyclophosphamide. The data were produced by immunoSEQ multiplex PCR, yet TCRdb's version contains in-frame clones alone and is incomplete. The sample has 7,000 or so clones, just under 80% seen once; the top ten hold roughly 29%. Input material: memory CD4+ T cells sorted from blood. Receptors originate from a woman in her 50s in good health and a related stem cell transplant donor. Each CDR3 is given with its conserved first and last residue. Each record gives: J gene, V gene, D gene, clone size, CDR3 DNA, CDR3 protein. D genes are given only for firm matches. Clone size is given for some rows only: seen once, a few or many times, or a class if the clone is expanded.

j_call: TRBJ1-2; v_call: TRBV28; d_call: .; clone_size: .; cdr3_nt: TGTGCCAGCAGTCCACCGGTTGTGAACTATGGCTACACCTTC; cdr3_aa: CASSPPVVNYGYTF
j_call: TRBJ2-7; v_call: TRBV5-5; d_call: TRBD1; clone_size: .; cdr3_nt: TGTGCCAGCAGCTTGGAGGGGGACAGCCCGTCCTACGAGCAGTACTTC; cdr3_aa: CASSLEGDSPSYEQYF
j_call: TRBJ2-1; v_call: TRBV11-2; d_call: TRBD2; clone_size: .; cdr3_nt: TGTGCCAGCAGCTTAGTGGCCAGCGGGAAGGGGAGTGAGCAGTTCTTC; cdr3_aa: CASSLVASGKGSEQFF
j_call: TRBJ1-1; v_call: TRBV15; d_call: .; clone_size: few; cdr3_nt: TGTGCCACCAGCAGAAACCGGGAGCTGAACACTGAAGCTTTCTTT; cdr3_aa: CATSRNRELNTEAFF
j_call: TRBJ1-5; v_call: TRBV7-2; d_call: .; clone_size: once; cdr3_nt: TGTGCCAGCAGCTTAGGCAAAGGGGGCAATCAGCCCCAGCATTTT; cdr3_aa: CASSLGKGGNQPQHF
j_call: TRBJ2-7; v_call: TRBV11-1; d_call: TRBD1; clone_size: once; cdr3_nt: TGTGCCAGCAGCCATAATTTACGGGACAGTGGCGAGCAGTACTTC; cdr3_aa: CASSHNLRDSGEQYF
j_call: TRBJ2-1; v_call: TRBV7-2; d_call: TRBD2; clone_size: .; cdr3_nt: TGTGCCAGCAGCCGACTGGCTAGCGGGGGCTCCTACAATGAGCAGTTCTTC; cdr3_aa: CASSRLASGGSYNEQFF
j_call: TRBJ2-1; v_call: TRBV5-1; d_call: .; clone_size: .; cdr3_nt: TGCGCCAGCAGCCCCGGGACTTGGGTGGCTCGTGAGCAGTTCTTC; cdr3_aa: CASSPGTWVAREQFF
j_call: TRBJ2-7; v_call: TRBV19; d_call: TRBD2; clone_size: .; cdr3_nt: TGTGCCAGTAGTACCCCTGGACTAGCATACGAGCAGTACTTC; cdr3_aa: CASSTPGLAYEQYF
j_call: TRBJ1-5; v_call: TRBV2; d_call: TRBD1; clone_size: .; cdr3_nt: TGTGCCACTCATCGCCGGGACAGGGGACGCAATCAGCCCCAGCATTTT; cdr3_aa: CATHRRDRGRNQPQHF
j_call: TRBJ2-3; v_call: TRBV7-2; d_call: TRBD2; clone_size: .; cdr3_nt: TGTGCCAGCAGCTTAGAAGATAGCGGGACTTTCTCAGATACGCAGTATTTT; cdr3_aa: CASSLEDSGTFSDTQYF
j_call: TRBJ1-4; v_call: TRBV5-1; d_call: TRBD1; clone_size: .; cdr3_nt: TGCGCCAGCGGGACGGGACAGGGAGATGAAAAACTGTTTTTT; cdr3_aa: CASGTGQGDEKLFF
j_call: TRBJ2-4; v_call: TRBV29-1; d_call: .; clone_size: .; cdr3_nt: TGCAGCGCCGAGGACAGGGGGTGGACTAGCGAGAAAAACATTCAGTACTTC; cdr3_aa: CSAEDRGWTSEKNIQYF
j_call: TRBJ1-6; v_call: TRBV28; d_call: TRBD1; clone_size: few; cdr3_nt: TGTGCCAGCAGGGCAGGGGGCGATTCACCCCTCCACTTT; cdr3_aa: CASRAGGDSPLHF
j_call: TRBJ1-5; v_call: TRBV4-3; d_call: .; clone_size: .; cdr3_nt: TGCGCCAGCAGTCCCCTCCTAAGTGGGCATCAGCCCCAGCATTTT; cdr3_aa: CASSPLLSGHQPQHF
j_call: TRBJ2-7; v_call: TRBV21-1; d_call: .; clone_size: .; cdr3_nt: TGTGCCAGCAGCAAAGAGGCTACTAGCGGGAAAAGGAACGCATACGAGCAGTACTTC; cdr3_aa: CASSKEATSGKRNAYEQYF
j_call: TRBJ2-6; v_call: TRBV28; d_call: .; clone_size: .; cdr3_nt: TGTGCCAGCAGTTTCGACAGATCAACGCCCGGGGCCAACGTCCTGACTTTC; cdr3_aa: CASSFDRSTPGANVLTF
j_call: TRBJ1-1; v_call: TRBV11-3; d_call: TRBD1; clone_size: .; cdr3_nt: TGTGCCAGCAGCCGACAGGGGTCCACTGAAGCTTTCTTT; cdr3_aa: CASSRQGSTEAFF
j_call: TRBJ2-1; v_call: TRBV7-2; d_call: .; clone_size: .; cdr3_nt: TGTGCCAGCAGCTCACTTCCAGGACTCCAGAGCTCCTACAATGAGCAGTTCTTC; cdr3_aa: CASSSLPGLQSSYNEQFF
j_call: TRBJ1-1; v_call: TRBV7-8; d_call: .; clone_size: .; cdr3_nt: TGTGCCAGCAGGAAAGCCCTGAACACTGAAGCTTTCTTT; cdr3_aa: CASRKALNTEAFF
j_call: TRBJ2-7; v_call: TRBV15; d_call: .; clone_size: .; cdr3_nt: TGTGCCACCAGCGGTAAACGTAGCGGCGAGCAGTACTTC; cdr3_aa: CATSGKRSGEQYF
j_call: TRBJ2-6; v_call: TRBV12-2; d_call: .; clone_size: .; cdr3_nt: TGTGCAAGTCGCTTAGTAGGAGGACTCCCTTTTACCCGCTCTGGGGCCAACGTCCTGACTTTC; cdr3_aa: CASRLVGGLPFTRSGANVLTF
j_call: TRBJ2-2; v_call: TRBV30; d_call: .; clone_size: .; cdr3_nt: TGTGCCTGTTGGACAGAGAACACCGGGGAGCTGTTTTTT; cdr3_aa: CACWTENTGELFF
j_call: TRBJ2-7; v_call: TRBV9; d_call: .; clone_size: .; cdr3_nt: TGTGCCAGCAGCGTAGCTCTGGACCCACAGGCGGACCTCTACGAGCAGTACTTC; cdr3_aa: CASSVALDPQADLYEQYF
j_call: TRBJ2-5; v_call: TRBV6-1; d_call: .; clone_size: few; cdr3_nt: TGTGCCAGCAGACTAGGGACCCAGTACTTC; cdr3_aa: CASRLGTQYF
j_call: TRBJ1-2; v_call: TRBV5-6; d_call: TRBD1; clone_size: .; cdr3_nt: TGTGCCAGCAGCCGAACCGACAGGGCTCTTAGGAATGGCTACACCTTC; cdr3_aa: CASSRTDRALRNGYTF
j_call: TRBJ2-3; v_call: TRBV18; d_call: .; clone_size: .; cdr3_nt: TGTGCCAGCTCACCACCCTTCAGCACAGATACGCAGTATTTT; cdr3_aa: CASSPPFSTDTQYF
j_call: TRBJ2-5; v_call: TRBV9; d_call: TRBD2; clone_size: .; cdr3_nt: TGTGCCAGCAGCCAGGGGAGGACTAGCGACGGGGAGACCCAGTACTTC; cdr3_aa: CASSQGRTSDGETQYF
j_call: TRBJ2-5; v_call: TRBV11-3; d_call: .; clone_size: .; cdr3_nt: TGTGCCAGCAGCCCGGGACTCTCAGGAGAGACCCAGTACTTC; cdr3_aa: CASSPGLSGETQYF
j_call: TRBJ2-5; v_call: TRBV5-4; d_call: TRBD2; clone_size: .; cdr3_nt: TGTGCCAGCAGCTCAGGGACTAGCGAGGGGACCCAGTACTTC; cdr3_aa: CASSSGTSEGTQYF
j_call: TRBJ1-2; v_call: TRBV7-2; d_call: .; clone_size: once; cdr3_nt: TGTGCCAGCAGCTACGACAGACCCCATTTATTCTATGGCTACACCTTC; cdr3_aa: CASSYDRPHLFYGYTF
j_call: TRBJ1-1; v_call: TRBV18; d_call: .; clone_size: .; cdr3_nt: TGTGCCAGCTCACCACGAGGGGGGGGGAACACTGAAGCTTTCTTT; cdr3_aa: CASSPRGGGNTEAFF
j_call: TRBJ2-5; v_call: TRBV29-1; d_call: .; clone_size: .; cdr3_nt: TGCAGCGTTTCGACAGGCAACCAAGAGACCCAGTACTTC; cdr3_aa: CSVSTGNQETQYF
j_call: TRBJ1-1; v_call: TRBV27; d_call: .; clone_size: few; cdr3_nt: TGTGCCAGCAGTCCTCTTTTCCCACACAAAGGGGACACTGAAGCTTTCTTT; cdr3_aa: CASSPLFPHKGDTEAFF
j_call: TRBJ1-2; v_call: TRBV2; d_call: TRBD1; clone_size: few; cdr3_nt: TGTGCCAGCAGGGGACAGTTCTATGGCTACACCTTC; cdr3_aa: CASRGQFYGYTF
j_call: TRBJ2-1; v_call: TRBV18; d_call: .; clone_size: .; cdr3_nt: TGTGCCAGCTCACCGGGGCAGGACAATGAGCAGTTCTTC; cdr3_aa: CASSPGQDNEQFF
j_call: TRBJ1-1; v_call: TRBV28; d_call: .; clone_size: .; cdr3_nt: TGTGCCAGCAGTTTAGGCGGGATCGCCTCAATTGAAGCTTTCTTT; cdr3_aa: CASSLGGIASIEAFF
j_call: TRBJ2-7; v_call: TRBV21-1; d_call: .; clone_size: .; cdr3_nt: TGTGCCAGCAGAAGACAGGATAATTACGAGCAGTACTTC; cdr3_aa: CASRRQDNYEQYF
j_call: TRBJ2-6; v_call: TRBV5-1; d_call: TRBD1; clone_size: .; cdr3_nt: TGCGCCAGCAGCTGGACAGGGGGCAGTGGGGCCAACGTCCTGACTTTC; cdr3_aa: CASSWTGGSGANVLTF
j_call: TRBJ2-1; v_call: TRBV19; d_call: TRBD1; clone_size: .; cdr3_nt: TGTGCCAGTAGTATAGTACAACAGGGGAATGAGCAGTTCTTC; cdr3_aa: CASSIVQQGNEQFF
j_call: TRBJ2-7; v_call: TRBV18; d_call: .; clone_size: .; cdr3_nt: TGTGCCAGCTCAAATGGGCCCTCAAGCTCCTACGAGCAGTACTTC; cdr3_aa: CASSNGPSSSYEQYF
j_call: TRBJ1-6; v_call: TRBV7-2; d_call: TRBD1; clone_size: .; cdr3_nt: TGTGCCAGCAGCTTAGTACCCCGGACAGGAGGTAGGTCACCCCTCCACTTT; cdr3_aa: CASSLVPRTGGRSPLHF
j_call: TRBJ1-5; v_call: TRBV5-4; d_call: TRBD1; clone_size: .; cdr3_nt: TGTGCCAGCAGCCCAACCCCTCAGACAGGGGGCGGACAGCCCCAGCATTTT; cdr3_aa: CASSPTPQTGGGQPQHF
j_call: TRBJ1-1; v_call: TRBV19; d_call: TRBD1; clone_size: .; cdr3_nt: TGTGCCAGTAGACCGGGACAGGGGAACACTGAAGCTTTCTTT; cdr3_aa: CASRPGQGNTEAFF
j_call: TRBJ2-5; v_call: TRBV7-2; d_call: TRBD1; clone_size: .; cdr3_nt: TGTGCCAGCAGCCCCATCCCCGGACAGGGAGTTGGGACCCAGTACTTC; cdr3_aa: CASSPIPGQGVGTQYF
j_call: TRBJ2-1; v_call: TRBV7-3; d_call: TRBD2; clone_size: .; cdr3_nt: TGTGCCAGCAGCTTAACGACTAGCGGGGTCTACAATGAGCAGTTCTTC; cdr3_aa: CASSLTTSGVYNEQFF
j_call: TRBJ1-3; v_call: TRBV10-3; d_call: .; clone_size: few; cdr3_nt: TGTGCCATCAGTGAAGGGGGAAGATCTGGAAACACCATATATTTT; cdr3_aa: CAISEGGRSGNTIYF
j_call: TRBJ1-1; v_call: TRBV19; d_call: .; clone_size: .; cdr3_nt: TGTGCCAGTACCCCCAGGGCCCAGGGTGAGAACACTGAAGCTTTCTTT; cdr3_aa: CASTPRAQGENTEAFF
j_call: TRBJ1-2; v_call: TRBV5-1; d_call: TRBD1; clone_size: .; cdr3_nt: TGCGCCAGCAGCGGACGGACAGGGGGCGAAAGTGGCTACACCTTC; cdr3_aa: CASSGRTGGESGYTF
j_call: TRBJ2-2; v_call: TRBV6-6; d_call: .; clone_size: .; cdr3_nt: TGTGCCAGCACCCCGGACTTTACCACCGGGGAGCTGTTTTTT; cdr3_aa: CASTPDFTTGELFF
j_call: TRBJ2-1; v_call: TRBV5-6; d_call: TRBD1; clone_size: .; cdr3_nt: TGTGCCAGCAGCTTGAGAGGGCAGGGGGTTTACAATGAGCAGTTCTTC; cdr3_aa: CASSLRGQGVYNEQFF